The next 30 T cell receptor beta chains were all read from a single sample in a study of shared clonotypes between healthy human individuals. Naive CD8 cells, CD45RO-negative and positively selected for CCR7, excluded terminally differentiated effector memory CD45RA+ cells. Sequencing was performed with immunoSEQ multiplex PCR; in TCRdb, only in-frame clones are kept and a portion is missing. The table lists some 2.1 million clones, approximately 92% of them singletons, with about 1.7% in the top ten. Sequenced input: naive CD8+ T cells from PBMCs. Source of these receptors: a man aged 18 to 30 in good health. Some clones in this sample may be carry-over from other donors' samples.

The chain combines TRBV28 with TRBJ2-5; no clear D. Looked up from germline, CDR1 is MDHEN and CDR2 is SYDVKM. CDR3 size: 14 residues. V lost 2 bases, J lost 5 bases, and 12 bases lay in between. The CDR3 DNA sequence: TGTGCCAGCAGTTTAAGTGGCCCCGGGGAGACCCAGTACTTC. It yields the protein CASSLSGPGETQYF. Full variable domain (remainder filled in from reference TRBV28 and TRBJ2-5): DVKVTQSSRYLVKRTGEKVFLECVQDMDHENMFWYRQDPGLGLRLIYFSYDVKMKEKGDIPEGYSVSREKKERFSLILESASTNQTSMYLCASSLSGPGETQYFGPGTRLLVL.

This chain connects TRBV7-6 to TRBJ2-7; D not resolved. The CDR3 spans 17 residues. Per the germline V gene, CDR1 is SGHVS and CDR2 is FNYEAQ. V lost 3 bases to trimming and J lost 0 bases, with 18 bases between them. The CDR3 loop reads CASSFFGGELGSYEQYF. In DNA, the CDR3 is TGTGCCAGCAGCTTTTTCGGCGGTGAACTGGGCTCCTACGAGCAGTACTTC.

The rearrangement joins TRBV5-1 to TRBJ2-1; 11 nucleotides match TRBD2. The germline V gene encodes CDR1 SGHRS and CDR2 YFSETQ. V dropped 4 bases and J dropped 3; count of bases not matched to a gene: 6. This CDR3 contains 16 residues. This chain's CDR3 is CASSLKGLAVYNEQFF. The CDR3 DNA sequence: TGCGCCAGCAGCCTCAAGGGACTAGCGGTCTACAATGAGCAGTTCTTC. Using reference TRBV5-1 and TRBJ2-1 for the parts outside the CDR3, the full variable domain is KAGVTQTPRYLIKTRGQQVTLSCSPISGHRSVSWYQQTPGQGLQFLFEYFSETQRNKGNFPGRFSGRQFSNSRSEMNVSTLELGDSALYLCASSLKGLAVYNEQFFGPGTRLTVL.

The chain joins TRBV5-4 to TRBJ2-1; 14 bases agree with TRBD2. Trimming took 3 bases from V and 12 from J; bases not matched to a gene: 5. Germline values: CDR1 SGHNT, CDR2 YYREEE (reference sequence). The CDR3 has 14 residues. This chain's CDR3 is CASSSGLAGVVQFF. The CDR3 nucleotides read TGTGCCAGCAGCTCGGGACTAGCGGGAGTGGTGCAGTTCTTC.

A word on this clone: Different DNA sequences within this sample yield the same CDR3. The chain uses TRBV7-9 and TRBJ2-7, with TRBD2 matching over 7 bases. Germline values: CDR1 SEHNR, CDR2 FQNEAQ (reference sequence). CDR3 length: 14 amino acids. Losses at the gene ends were 8 bases for V and 0 bases for J; bases not matched to a gene: 7. CDR3 nucleotides: TGTGCCAGCTCCCCGGGCGGGAGCTCCTACGAGCAGTACTTC. It encodes CASSPGGSSYEQYF.

The chain carries TRBV6-1 and TRBJ2-1; D not certain. Germline CDR1 is MNHNS and CDR2 is SASEGT. V lost 4 bases, J lost 2 bases, and 12 bases lay in between. The CDR3 has 15 residues. In DNA form, the CDR3 reads TGTGCCAGCAGTGCGGAGCTGCCCGCCTACAATGAGCAGTTCTTC. Protein sequence: CASSAELPAYNEQFF.

The chain recombines TRBV29-1 with TRBJ2-2; D unclear. The CDR3 sequence is 12 residues long. The V and J ends lost 5 bases and 3 bases respectively, with 7 bases between them. The germline V gene has CDR1 SQVTM and CDR2 ANQGSEA. The CDR3 DNA is TGCAGCGTTCGGTGGGACACCGGGGAGCTGTTTTTT. Its protein product is CSVRWDTGELFF.

This rearrangement joins TRBV6-5 to TRBJ2-7; weak D call: TRBD1 (6 bases). This CDR3 comprises 13 residues. CDR1 and CDR2 from the germline V gene are MNHEY and SVGAGI. V lost 7 bases and J lost 0, with 10 bases in between. The CDR3, as DNA: TGTGCCAGCAAAAACAGGGACTCCTACGAGCAGTACTTC. Amino acids: CASKNRDSYEQYF.

V gene TRBV7-9 combines with J gene TRBJ1-2; the D is unclear. The V end lost 4 bases, the J end lost 6 bases, and 6 bases lay between the germline ends. Germline CDR1 reads SEHNR; CDR2 reads FQNEAQ (reference sequence). The CDR3 is 11 residues long. CDR3 protein: CASSSVNGYTF. CDR3 in DNA: TGTGCCAGCAGCTCCGTTAATGGCTACACCTTC.

A note on this clone: The same CDR3 is also encoded by other DNA sequences in this sample. The rearrangement joins TRBV6-1 to TRBJ1-5; D possibly corresponds to TRBD1 (5 bases). The germline CDR1 and CDR2 sequences are MNHNS and SASEGT. V was cut by 4 bases and J by 1 base, with 11 bases left in between. This CDR3 spans 15 amino acids. Written as DNA, the CDR3 is TGTGCCAGCAGTGCCCCAAGGGACAGCAATCAGCCCCAGCATTTT. It codes for CASSAPRDSNQPQHF.

V is TRBV28 and J is TRBJ1-4, with D maybe TRBD1 (5 bases). In germline, CDR1 is MDHEN, CDR2 SYDVKM. The CDR3 totals 12 residues. The V and J ends lost 5 bases and 10 bases respectively, with 11 bases between them. CDR3 in amino acids: CASSPMGGKLFF. The CDR3 bases are TGTGCCAGCAGTCCGATGGGGGGAAAACTGTTTTTT.

The chain is built from TRBV19 and TRBJ1-4; 7 bases match TRBD1. The CDR3 length is 16 residues. The junction had 11 bases not matched to a gene; V was cut back by 9 bases and J by 1 base. Per the germline V gene, CDR1 is LNHDA and CDR2 is SQIVND (reference sequence). This CDR3 reads CASTHTGEITNEKLFF. The CDR3 region has the DNA TGTGCCAGCACCCACACAGGGGAAATAACTAATGAAAAACTGTTTTTT.

CDR3 nucleotide sequence: TGTGCCAGCAGCTACCCGGGACTAGCGGGCGATAACTACGAGCAGTACTTC. Amino acid sequence: CASSYPGLAGDNYEQYF. The chain recombines TRBV7-9 with TRBJ2-7; TRBD2 matches at 12 bases. CDR1 SEHNR and CDR2 FQNEAQ come from the germline V gene (reference sequence). There are 17 residues in the CDR3. V trimming: 4 bases; J trimming: 3 bases; junction bases outside the gene matches: 10.

The chain is built from TRBV7-9 and TRBJ1-6; possibly TRBD1 for D (5 bases). The CDR3 sequence is 15 residues long. Trimming pared 1 base from V and 4 bases from J, leaving 8 bases between. Per germline, CDR1 SEHNR and CDR2 FQNEAQ (reference sequence). Here the CDR3 DNA reads TGTGCCAGCAGCTTAGGCAGGGCATATAATTCACCCCTCCACTTT. This translates into CASSLGRAYNSPLHF.

This chain links TRBV27 with TRBJ2-1; no clear D gene. Germline V gene lookup returns CDR1 MNHEY and CDR2 SMNVEV (reference sequence). The CDR3 is 14 residues long. V lost 10 bases and J 10 bases, leaving 23 bases between the germline ends. CDR3 nucleotide sequence: TGTGCCACCATGCCACTCGGGCCTTCGGAGGAGCAGTTCTTC. Translated, it gives CATMPLGPSEEQFF.

The rearrangement uses TRBV7-2 and TRBJ2-1, with D perhaps TRBD1 (6 bases). The ends were cut back, 5 bases at V and 15 bases at J, with 20 bases in the middle. There are 13 residues in the CDR3. Germline V gives CDR1 SGHTA, CDR2 FQGNSA. The CDR3: CASSLRDTHTRFF. The CDR3 coding sequence is TGTGCCAGCAGCCTCCGGGACACCCATACACGGTTCTTC.

V usage is TRBV15 and J usage is TRBJ2-7; either TRBD1 or TRBD2 may fit D (5 bases each). CDR1 and CDR2 from the germline V gene are LNHNV and YYDKDF (reference sequence). The CDR3 is 14 amino acids. Trimming took 6 bases from V and 7 from J, leaving 19 bases between them. In DNA, the CDR3 is TGTGCCACCAGTGAGGGCAGGGTCTTTCTAGAGCAGTACTTC. Protein sequence: CATSEGRVFLEQYF.

This clone was picked up one time. This sequence joins TRBV27 and TRBJ1-3; 7 bases map to TRBD1. With V trimmed by 5 bases and J by 4 bases, 17 bases remained unmatched. The germline V gene encodes CDR1 MNHEY and CDR2 SMNVEV (reference sequence). The CDR3 contains 18 residues. In nucleotides, the CDR3 is TGTGCCAGCAGTCCCTCCACAGGGGAGGGGGTCTTCGGAAACACCATATATTTT. This sequence encodes CASSPSTGEGVFGNTIYF.

Notes on this clone: Different DNA sequences within this sample yield the same CDR3. The chain employs TRBV19 and TRBJ2-7; D is ambiguous. Deletions cut 5 bases from V and 3 bases from J, with 11 bases between. CDR3 length: 13 residues. Germline CDR1 reads LNHDA; CDR2 reads SQIVND (reference sequence). CDR3 loop: CASSLRPDYEQYF. CDR3 coding DNA: TGTGCCAGTAGTCTTCGGCCCGACTACGAGCAGTACTTC.

The chain employs TRBV7-2 and TRBJ1-1, with TRBD1 as a possible D gene (5 bases). V lost 4 bases and J 4 bases, leaving 13 bases between the germline ends. CDR1 and CDR2 (germline): SGHTA, FQGNSA. This CDR3 spans 14 amino acids. The CDR3 sequence: CASSSRGGATEAFF. CDR3 nucleotides: TGTGCCAGCAGCTCCCGGGGGGGAGCCACTGAAGCTTTCTTT.

The chain couples TRBV7-9 to TRBJ2-3; no firm D call. Germline V gene data show CDR1 as SEHNR and CDR2 as FQNEAQ (reference sequence). The CDR3 has 12 residues. Between the trimmed V and J ends, which lost 3 bases and 6 bases, there was a span of 7 bases. CDR3 residues: CASSFMMDTQYF. CDR3 DNA sequence: TGTGCCAGCAGCTTCATGATGGATACGCAGTATTTT.

The chain couples TRBV10-3 to TRBJ2-7, with D hard to call. The germline V gene encodes CDR1 ENHRY and CDR2 SYGVKD. CDR3 size: 15 residues. The germline V and J ends were trimmed by 3 bases and 4 bases, with 16 bases remaining between them. The CDR3 spells CAISDPAHPYYEQYF. The CDR3, as DNA: TGTGCCATCAGTGACCCGGCGCACCCCTATTACGAGCAGTACTTC.

The genes are TRBV4-1 and TRBJ2-7; TRBD2 aligns across 7 bases. The CDR3 is 17 residues long. The germline V gene has CDR1 MGHRA and CDR2 YSYEKL. Losses at the gene ends were 0 bases for V and 3 bases for J; bases not matched to a gene: 11. The CDR3 loop is CASSQEDGRTSYYEQYF. CDR3 coding DNA: TGCGCCAGCAGCCAAGAAGACGGGAGGACTTCCTACTACGAGCAGTACTTC.

In regard to this clone: Additional DNA sequences in this sample encode the identical CDR3. The chain recombines TRBV27 with TRBJ2-7; 9 bases are shared with TRBD2. With 7 bases clipped from V and 4 bases from J, the junction kept 5 bases outside the gene matches. Germline CDR1 MNHEY, CDR2 SMNVEV (reference sequence). The CDR3 contains 13 residues. As DNA, the CDR3 is TGTGCCAGCACCGGGACTAGCTCGTACGAGCAGTACTTC. It is translated as CASTGTSSYEQYF.

This clone is a singleton in its sample. The CDR3 loop is CSVVIALRPSYNEQFF. CDR3 nucleotide sequence: TGCAGCGTTGTAATAGCGTTACGTCCCTCCTACAATGAGCAGTTCTTC. V is TRBV29-1 and J is TRBJ2-1; possibly TRBD2 for D (5 bases). Between the trimmed V and J ends, which lost 4 bases and 0 bases, there was a span of 16 bases. The germline gives CDR1 SQVTM, CDR2 ANQGSEA. The CDR3 is made up of 16 amino acids.

The chain joins TRBV28 to TRBJ2-7; no clear D. The CDR3 spans 14 residues. Germline V gene sequence: CDR1 MDHEN, CDR2 SYDVKM. V lost 6 bases to trimming and J lost 3 bases, with 15 bases between them. CDR3 nucleotide sequence: TGTGCCAGCAGAAAGCCGGGCGCCGACTACGAGCAGTACTTC. It specifies CASRKPGADYEQYF.

V usage is TRBV7-8 and J usage is TRBJ2-1; perhaps TRBD2 as D (5 bases). Germline values: CDR1 SGHVS, CDR2 FQNEAQ. V was shortened by 4 bases and J by 3 bases, with 13 bases between the two germline ends. This CDR3 spans 15 amino acids. The CDR3 is CASSSRTRNYNEQFF. The CDR3 DNA sequence: TGTGCCAGCAGCTCAAGGACTCGAAACTACAATGAGCAGTTCTTC. The full variable domain, rest sourced from reference TRBV7-8 and TRBJ2-1, is GAGVSQSPRYKVAKRGQDVALRCDPISGHVSLFWYQQALGQGPEFLTYFQNEAQLDKSGLPSDRFFAERPEGSVSTLKIQRTQQEDSAVYLCASSSRTRNYNEQFFGPGTRLTVL.

This clone has more than one count but fewer than ten. The V and J genes are TRBV19 and TRBJ1-3; 8 nucleotides align to TRBD1. V lost 7 bases and J lost 0; bases outside the gene matches: 2. Germline CDR1 LNHDA, CDR2 SQIVND (reference sequence). The CDR3 sequence is 14 residues long. The CDR3 nucleotides read TGTGCCAGTAAGGACAGGGCCTCTGGAAACACCATATATTTT. As protein: CASKDRASGNTIYF. Together with reference TRBV19 and TRBJ1-3, the CDR3 gives the full variable domain: DGGITQSPKYLFRKEGQNVTLSCEQNLNHDAMYWYRQDPGQGLRLIYYSQIVNDFQKGDIAEGYSVSREKKESFPLTVTSAQKNPTAFYLCASKDRASGNTIYFGEGSWLTVV.

In regard to this clone: A read error is possible here, since a much larger clone lies one base away. The CDR3 DNA reads as TGTGCCAGCAGTTTTTTTAGCGGGAACACCGGGGAGCTGTTTTTT. Its protein is CASSFFSGNTGELFF. The chain combines TRBV9 with TRBJ2-2; possibly TRBD2 for D (6 bases). V lost 5 bases to trimming and J lost 1 base, with 12 bases between them. CDR3 length: 15 amino acids. Germline values: CDR1 SGDLS, CDR2 YYNGEE.

V gene TRBV29-1 combines with J gene TRBJ2-3, with 9 bases identical to TRBD2. Unmatched junction bases numbered 6, after V lost 7 bases and J lost 4 bases. The germline V gene has CDR1 SQVTM and CDR2 ANQGSEA. This CDR3 is built from 13 residues. The CDR3 here is CSAFSGSSDTQYF. Written as DNA, the CDR3 is TGCAGCGCTTTTAGCGGGAGCTCAGATACGCAGTATTTT.